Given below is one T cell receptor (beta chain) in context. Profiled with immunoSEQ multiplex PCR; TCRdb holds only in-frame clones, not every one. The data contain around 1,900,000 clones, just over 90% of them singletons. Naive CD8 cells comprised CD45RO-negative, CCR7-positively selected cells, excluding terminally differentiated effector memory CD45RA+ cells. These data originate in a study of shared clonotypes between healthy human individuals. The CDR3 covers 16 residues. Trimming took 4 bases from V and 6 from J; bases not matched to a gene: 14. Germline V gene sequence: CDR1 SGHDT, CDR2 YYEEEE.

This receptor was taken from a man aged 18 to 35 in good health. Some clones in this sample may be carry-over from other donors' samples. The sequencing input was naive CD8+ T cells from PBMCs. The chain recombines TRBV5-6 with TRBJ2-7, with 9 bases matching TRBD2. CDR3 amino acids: CASSLRASGNVGEQYF. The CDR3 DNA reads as TGTGCCAGCAGCCTGAGGGCTAGCGGGAATGTTGGCGAGCAGTACTTC. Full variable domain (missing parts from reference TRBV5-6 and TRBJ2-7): DAGVTQSPTHLIKTRGQQVTLRCSPKSGHDTVSWYQQALGQGPQFIFQYYEEEERQRGNFPDRFSGHQFPNYSSELNVNALLLGDSALYLCASSLRASGNVGEQYFGPGTRLTVT.